Sequencing of this T cell receptor beta chain was carried out in a study of T cell responses to AZD1222 COVID-19 vaccine (dated by TCRdb to about 2021). For context, the study as a whole: A total of 230 to 250 trial participants underwent TCR sequencing, of whom around 200 received two doses of AZD1222 and some 25 received two doses of the MenACWY control vaccine. Enrollment into the trials was organized by age into subgroups of 18-55, 56-69 and 70-plus years, and those subgroups contained roughly 150, 30 and 60 TCR-sequenced participants, respectively.

The CDR1 and CDR2 encoded by the germline V gene are SGDLS and YYNGEE. Germline trimming amounts to 2 bases on V and 8 bases on J, with 13 as the count of junction bases outside the gene matches. The CDR3 goes from the cysteine to the phenylalanine over 16 residues. Only the CDR3 DNA is retained, 48 bases long and in frame from the first base. What the work shows at the level of the full study, not this receptor alone: The 56-69-year group was small, and its depth increase did not reach significance, likely because of low power. After two AZD1222 doses, spike-specific TCR breadth and depth were significantly higher than at day 0 and than in MenACWY recipients. CD4 TCRs associated with the vaccine covered the entire spike protein, and the dominant responses were in regions 160-218 and 743-854. Reportedly, almost half of the unique spike-specific TCRs recognized epitopes lying outside the regions that are mutated in the B.1.351 and B.1.1.7 variants. Only a handful of AZD1222 recipients were SARS-CoV-2 seropositive at baseline, limiting conclusions about previously exposed vaccinees. Participants were mostly white British and included more females than males, and it was suggested by the authors that clonal diversity may have been underestimated. Because no samples from the day 14 peak response were available, repertoires could be characterized only after the peak T cell response.

The time point label of this sample denotes: about 28 days (+/-7) after the second vaccine dose. AZD1222 recipients with second doses at about 4 weeks or about 12 weeks were pooled, because spike-specific TCR depth and breadth did not differ between schedules. Vaccinee samples came from UK trials COV001 and COV002, including a single-blind randomized controlled phase 2/3 trial of AZD1222 (ChAdOx1 nCoV-19) in healthy adults. For TCRbeta chain sequencing, PBMC samples were collected from trial participants at day 0 and at day 28 after the second dose. The CDR3 regions of human TCRbeta chains were analyzed by immunosequencing. The study's own analysis went as follows. Repertoire TCRs were checked for matches against a reference library of SARS-CoV-2-specific TCRs that had been generated using the MIRA antigen-specificity platform. Breadth was defined as the fraction of unique TCRs that were SARS-CoV-2-associated. Depth was defined as the fraction of total T cells that were SARS-CoV-2-associated. Using the MIRA data, each spike-specific TCR was assigned both to the spike region to which the TCR was reactive and to a CD4 or CD8 class. Log10-transformed breadth and depth values were compared by one-way ANOVA with Sidak's multiple comparisons tests. The table was pulled from immuneACCESS by TCRdb, which kept in-frame rearrangements only. Such tables lose some clones; where checked, under half of the loss comes from unresolved V genes, and the rest has no known cause. From that table come the V and J calls and clone size; the DNA was used to work out D and trimming. This sample has around 160,000 clones in its table, and 92% of those were observed once. The top ten constitute approximately 1.2% of the sample.

Concerning this clone: The antigen this receptor binds is unknown. Base qualities are not provided; no much larger clone lies one nucleotide away.

The chain is assembled from TRBV9 and TRBJ2-1; the junction holds 7 bases that match TRBD1. This specimen was peripheral blood, taken 28 days after the second AZD1222 dose. This TCR was recovered from an adult who received the AZD1222 COVID-19 vaccine. The CDR3 loop reads CASSVGRTRGLDEQFF. In nucleotides, the sequence is TGTGCCAGCAGCGTGGGGCGTACCAGGGGGTTAGATGAGCAGTTCTTC.